A single sample gave rise to the 23 T cell receptor beta chains below, sequenced in a study of a mutant IDH1 vaccine in newly diagnosed glioma (dated by TCRdb to about 2021). Taken with the paper, the label for time point translates to: week 47, end of study. Each vaccine dose was 300 ug of a 20-mer mutant IDH1 peptide in Montanide, given subcutaneously with topical imiquimod. Library construction relied on the immunoSEQ multiplex PCR assay. TCRdb stores this immuneACCESS table with in-frame sequences only. Part of the clones is absent; in the studies checked, under half of the shortfall reflects unresolved V genes, and no reason is known for the rest. The sample profile shows about 59,000 clones; roughly four fifths of them were found once. 3.8% of the sample is in the top ten clones. Antigens for these TCRs are unknown. The sample was PBMCs, taken from a glioma patient whose treatment included an IDH1 peptide vaccine. These receptor sequences come from a man aged 30-40 years with glioma.

As to this clone: One junction end does not reproduce the germline sequence, and a read error may be involved. V and J are TRBV28 and TRBJ1-6; D is possibly TRBD1 (5 bases). This CDR3 region has 11 residues. From germline, CDR1 is MDHEN and CDR2 SYDVKM. The CDR3 nucleotides read TGTGCCAGCAGCTCCATGGGGACTGCAGACTTT. Amino acids: CASSSMGTADF. Full variable domain (missing parts from reference TRBV28 and TRBJ1-6): DVKVTQSSRYLVKRTGEKVFLECVQDMDHENMFWYRQDPGLGLRLIYFSYDVKMKEKGDIPEGYSVSREKKERFSLILESASTNQTSMYLCASSSMGTADFGNGTRLTVT.

The chain employs TRBV19 and TRBJ2-1; TRBD1 aligns across 10 bases. V dropped 9 bases and J dropped 4; count of bases not matched to a gene: 3. In germline, CDR1 is LNHDA, CDR2 SQIVND (reference sequence). The CDR3 is 13 residues long. The DNA of the CDR3 is TGTGCCAGCGGGACAGGGGTTTACAATGAGCAGTTCTTC. Translation: CASGTGVYNEQFF.

V gene TRBV9 combines with J gene TRBJ2-2, with D tentatively TRBD2 (6 bases). Between the trimmed V and J ends, which lost 0 bases and 9 bases, there was a span of 12 bases. This CDR3 comprises 14 residues. The V gene's germline CDR1 is SGDLS and CDR2 YYNGEE. CDR3 DNA: TGTGCCAGCAGCGTAGGGGGCGGGAAAAGGGAGCTGTTTTTT. Translation gives CASSVGGGKRELFF.

This chain connects TRBV27 to TRBJ2-3; TRBD2 might be the D (6 bases). CDR1 is MNHEY, CDR2 SMNVEV, per germline (reference sequence). CDR3 size: 17 residues. V shed 1 base and J shed 4 bases, with 18 bases lying between them. The chain's CDR3 is CASSLFPRGVGSDTQYF. The CDR3 nucleotides are TGTGCCAGCAGTTTATTTCCGCGCGGGGTTGGGTCAGATACGCAGTATTTT.

This clone was found a few times. CDR3 coding DNA: TGTGCCAGCAGCTTAGAGACAGGGACCAATCAGCCCCAGCATTTT. Translating gives CASSLETGTNQPQHF. The chain combines TRBV7-9 with TRBJ1-5; 7 bases agree with TRBD1. J gave up 3 bases and V 1 base, and 3 bases lay outside the gene matches. This CDR3 has 15 amino acids. CDR1 and CDR2 (germline): SEHNR, FQNEAQ (reference sequence).

The rearrangement uses TRBV5-4 and TRBJ2-1, with TRBD1 identical over 8 bases. Germline CDR1 SGHNT, CDR2 YYREEE (reference sequence). With V trimmed by 0 bases and J by 7 bases, 6 bases remained unmatched. The CDR3 length is 15 residues. The CDR3 coding sequence is TGTGCCAGCAGCTTGGACAGGGGGAAGAGGAATGAGCAGTTCTTC. Translation: CASSLDRGKRNEQFF.

The chain joins TRBV29-1 to TRBJ2-5; tentative D call: TRBD2 (6 bases). Trimming removed 7 bases at V and 4 bases at J, with 16 bases between. The CDR3 has 13 residues. From germline, CDR1 is SQVTM and CDR2 ANQGSEA. CDR3 in DNA: TGCAGCGCGTCTGGGGGGATCGGAGAGACCCAGTACTTC. The encoded protein is CSASGGIGETQYF.

In this sample, this clone turned up once. The chain joins TRBV12-5 to TRBJ2-5, with a possible D match to TRBD1 (5 bases). Germline V CDR1 and CDR2: LGHNT, FRNRAP. V was cut by 1 base and J by 4 bases, with 13 bases left in between. This CDR3 region has 15 residues. CDR3 loop: CASGLGQGFGETQYF. The CDR3 nucleotides are TGTGCTAGTGGTTTGGGGCAGGGCTTTGGAGAGACCCAGTACTTC.

This rearrangement joins TRBV5-6 to TRBJ1-5; 7 nucleotides line up with TRBD1. Germline CDR1 is SGHDT and CDR2 is YYEEEE. This CDR3 spans 14 amino acids. V shed 2 bases, J shed 7 bases, and the junction held 6 bases outside the gene matches. CDR3 DNA sequence: TGTGCCAGCAGCTTACAGGGGATCGGGCAGCCCCAGCATTTT. This translates into CASSLQGIGQPQHF.

The chain uses TRBV6-5 and TRBJ1-1; D is possibly TRBD1 (5 bases). Germline values: CDR1 MNHEY, CDR2 SVGAGI. V was clipped by 7 bases and J by 0 bases, with 12 bases between them. The CDR3 loop spans 14 amino acids. The CDR3 protein is CASNVGQMNTEAFF. The CDR3 DNA is TGTGCCAGCAACGTGGGGCAGATGAACACTGAAGCTTTCTTT.

The CDR3 DNA follows: TGCGCCAGCAGCTTGGGAAAGGGGGGGCGAGCTAATGAAAAACTGTTTTTT. Protein sequence: CASSLGKGGRANEKLFF. This chain links TRBV5-1 with TRBJ1-4; TRBD1 is a possible D gene (6 bases). V was shortened by 0 bases and J by 3 bases, with 15 bases between the two germline ends. Germline V gives CDR1 SGHRS, CDR2 YFSETQ. The CDR3 covers 17 residues. The variable domain in full, completed from reference TRBV5-1 and TRBJ1-4, reads KAGVTQTPRYLIKTRGQQVTLSCSPISGHRSVSWYQQTPGQGLQFLFEYFSETQRNKGNFPGRFSGRQFSNSRSEMNVSTLELGDSALYLCASSLGKGGRANEKLFFGSGTQLSVL.

V is TRBV6-1 and J is TRBJ1-1, with 9 bases matching TRBD1. Trimming at V came to 6 bases and at J to 6 bases, leaving 8 bases not matched to a gene. The CDR3 spans 14 residues. The germline gives CDR1 MNHNS, CDR2 SASEGT. The CDR3 coding sequence is TGTGCCAGCAGCCCGACAGGGGGAAGTGCTGAAGCTTTCTTT. This gives the protein CASSPTGGSAEAFF.

The V call is TRBV5-1, the J call TRBJ1-5; weak D call: TRBD1 (6 bases). From germline, CDR1 is SGHRS and CDR2 YFSETQ. This CDR3 is built from 14 residues. V shed 3 bases and J shed 3 bases, with 10 bases lying between them. CDR3 bases: TGCGCCAGCAGCTCTGGACAGCCCAATCAGCCCCAGCATTTT. The encoded protein is CASSSGQPNQPQHF.

The gene calls are TRBV5-1 and TRBJ2-3, with D tentatively TRBD2 (6 bases). CDR3 length: 14 amino acids. Germline V lookup: CDR1 SGHRS, CDR2 YFSETQ. V was cut by 4 bases and J by 2 bases, with 11 bases left in between. The CDR3 DNA reads as TGCGCCAGCAGCGCTGGGACTCTCACAGATACGCAGTATTTT. It translates to CASSAGTLTDTQYF.

V and J are TRBV5-1 and TRBJ2-1; 8 bases line up with TRBD1. V lost 2 bases and J lost 3; bases outside the gene matches: 4. CDR3 size: 15 residues. Germline assignment: CDR1 SGHRS and CDR2 YFSETQ. The CDR3 here is CASSLMTGDYNEQFF. The CDR3 DNA sequence: TGCGCCAGCAGCTTAATGACAGGGGACTACAATGAGCAGTTCTTC.

J is TRBJ2-7 and V is TRBV14; D remains ambiguous. The germline CDR1 and CDR2 sequences are SGHDN and FVKESK. Trimming took off 1 base at V and 7 bases at J, with 11 bases between the two ends. The CDR3 loop spans 13 amino acids. CDR3 amino acids: CASSQGWEAEQYF. As DNA, the CDR3 is TGTGCCAGCAGCCAAGGGTGGGAAGCTGAGCAGTACTTC.

The chain has TRBV5-6 and TRBJ2-5, with a weak D call TRBD1 (6 bases). CDR1 is SGHDT and CDR2 is YYEEEE in the germline V gene. There are 14 residues in the CDR3. Trimming removed 2 bases at V and 4 bases at J, with 12 bases between. Here the CDR3 DNA reads TGTGCCAGCAGCTTATGGACAGCCTTAGAGACCCAGTACTTC. Protein sequence: CASSLWTALETQYF.

Points on this clone: Other DNA sequences of this sample code for an identical CDR3. This chain uses TRBV6-1 with TRBJ2-3, with TRBD2 matching 8 bases. J lost 4 bases, V lost 0 bases, and 3 bases had no gene match. The CDR3 is 15 residues long. Germline V gene sequence: CDR1 MNHNS, CDR2 SASEGT. CDR3 protein: CASSEASGGPDTQYF. The DNA of the CDR3 is TGTGCCAGCAGTGAAGCATCGGGGGGGCCAGATACGCAGTATTTT.

The rearrangement joins TRBV18 to TRBJ1-2, with D possibly matching TRBD1 (5 bases). CDR3 length: 13 residues. Germline V gives CDR1 KGHSH, CDR2 LQKENI. V was shortened by 7 bases and J by 8 bases, with 17 bases between the two germline ends. As DNA, the CDR3 is TGTGCCAGCTTAGCGGGGCTCTCTGGGGGCTACACCTTC. As protein: CASLAGLSGGYTF.

The CDR3 here is CASSRPWGGENYGYTF. The CDR3 DNA reads TGCGCCAGCAGTCGCCCGTGGGGTGGCGAGAACTATGGCTACACCTTC. The chain joins TRBV10-2 to TRBJ1-2; D ambiguous. The CDR3 consists of 16 residues. Trimming took 5 bases from V and 2 from J, leaving 18 bases between them. Germline V CDR1 and CDR2: WSHSY, SAAADI.

The chain has TRBV6-1 and TRBJ1-1; D is unresolved. The CDR3 is 15 residues long. Germline V gene data show CDR1 as MNHNS and CDR2 as SASEGT. Deletions cut 6 bases from V and 2 bases from J, with 16 bases between. CDR3 region: CASSLLLAVNTEAFF. CDR3 in DNA: TGTGCCAGCAGCCTTCTCCTAGCCGTCAACACTGAAGCTTTCTTT.

The chain uses TRBV5-1 and TRBJ2-3, with 7 bases identical to TRBD2. Per the germline V gene, CDR1 is SGHRS and CDR2 is YFSETQ. V was pared by 1 base and J by 11 bases, with 7 bases of the junction left unmatched. The CDR3 has 13 amino acids. CDR3 sequence: CASSLSAGYEQYF. The CDR3 DNA sequence: TGCGCCAGCAGCTTGTCAGCGGGGTATGAGCAGTATTTT.

V usage is TRBV30 and J usage is TRBJ2-1; D is possibly TRBD1 (5 bases). Deletions cut 4 bases from V and 5 bases from J, with 18 bases between. CDR1 and CDR2 (germline): GTSNPN, SVGIG (reference sequence). This CDR3 contains 15 residues. CDR3 bases: TGTGCCTGGATTAAGACAGTCTCCCGCCACAATGAGCAGTTCTTC. It is translated as CAWIKTVSRHNEQFF.